What follows is one TCR beta chain and its context. Libraries were prepared by immunoSEQ multiplex PCR; TCRdb keeps only in-frame clonotypes and omits some of them. The table includes hundreds of thousands of clones, approximately 89% detected once. The CDR3 has 15 residues. Trimming took 2 bases from V and 7 from J, leaving 12 bases between them. Germline V lookup: CDR1 MNHEY, CDR2 SVGAGI. This sample is drawn from a study of blood T cell repertoires in COVID-19. The sample was peripheral blood. The V and J genes are TRBV6-5 and TRBJ1-6; possibly TRBD1 for D (6 bases). This clonotype was sampled from a woman between 45 and 65 years old with COVID-19, enrolled during active disease. The CDR3 region is CASSYRRDINSPLHF. CDR3 DNA: TGTGCCAGCAGTTACCGCCGGGACATCAATTCACCCCTCCACTTT.